Shown below are 22 T cell receptor beta chains from a single sample sequenced in a study of blood T cell repertoires in COVID-19. Produced via immunoSEQ multiplex PCR; TCRdb's table is partial and in-frame only. Found here are about 250,000 clones, 87% of them singletons; the top ten hold 3%. The sequenced sample was peripheral blood. Source of these receptors: a man younger than 35 with active or convalescent COVID-19.

This clone was seen a few times. The chain recombines TRBV6-6 with TRBJ2-7; 7 bases are a match to TRBD2. The V gene end was trimmed by 2 bases and the J gene end by 2 bases; junction bases not matched to a gene: 6. The CDR3 spans 15 residues. Germline CDR1 and CDR2: MNHNY and SVGAGI (reference sequence). The CDR3 region is CASSYPDGRPYEQYF. CDR3 DNA sequence: TGTGCCAGCAGTTACCCCGACGGGAGGCCCTACGAGCAGTACTTC.

With respect to this clone: One end of the junction does not line up with germline, which may come from a read error. The rearrangement joins TRBV7-9 to TRBJ2-7; D possibly corresponds to TRBD1 (6 bases). The V gene's germline CDR1 is SEHNR and CDR2 FQNEAQ (reference sequence). CDR3 length equals 12 residues. CDR3 bases: TGTGCCAGCAGCCCCGGTTTGGGACAAGGGGACTTC. It translates to CASSPGLGQGDF. The full variable domain, with the rest looked up from reference TRBV7-9 and TRBJ2-7, is DTGVSQNPRHKITKRGQNVTFRCDPISEHNRLYWYRQTLGQGPEFLTYFQNEAQLEKSRLLSDRFSAERPKGSFSTLEIQRTEQGDSAMYLCASSPGLGQGDFGPGTRLTVT.

The chain joins TRBV3-1 (or the pseudogene TRBV3-2) to TRBJ2-7, with 8 nucleotides matching TRBD2. Germline V gene lookup returns CDR1 LGHDT and CDR2 YNNKEL (reference sequence). J lost 5 bases, V lost 4 bases, and 4 bases had no gene match. CDR3 size: 13 residues. The CDR3 loop reads CASSLLAADEQYF. The CDR3 bases are TGTGCCAGCAGCCTACTAGCGGCGGACGAGCAGTACTTC.

The chain employs TRBV19 and TRBJ2-2, with 7 bases lining up with TRBD1. The CDR3 sequence is 14 residues long. Germline-derived CDR1 and CDR2 are LNHDA and SQIVND (reference sequence). After removal of 6 bases from V and 0 bases from J, the junction contained 1 base not matched to a gene. The CDR3 loop reads CASRDRTNTGELFF. The DNA for the CDR3 is TGTGCCAGTAGGGACAGGACGAACACCGGGGAGCTGTTTTTT.

The table lists this clone with a few counts. The chain recombines TRBV6-4 with TRBJ2-2; 9 nucleotides line up with TRBD1. CDR3 length: 16 residues. J lost 6 bases, V lost 0 bases, and 5 bases had no gene match. CDR1 is MRHNA and CDR2 is SNTAGT in the germline V gene. Here the CDR3 DNA reads TGTGCCAGCAGTGACTCGAAACAGGGGGCCCCCGGGGAGCTGTTTTTT. Translation gives CASSDSKQGAPGELFF.

The chain is built from TRBV5-1 and TRBJ2-3; TRBD1 agrees at 9 bases. Trimming took 4 bases from V and 1 from J; bases not matched to a gene: 13. Germline loops: CDR1 SGHRS, CDR2 YFSETQ. The CDR3 runs 18 residues. The CDR3 region is CASSEGTGFVTGTDTQYF. The CDR3 nucleotides read TGCGCCAGCAGCGAGGGGACAGGGTTTGTAACTGGCACAGATACGCAGTATTTT.

The chain couples TRBV3-1 (or the pseudogene TRBV3-2) to TRBJ1-3; a weak D match, TRBD1 (6 bases). Trimming removed 0 bases from V and 4 bases from J, with 16 bases in between. This CDR3 has 17 residues. The germline CDR1 and CDR2 sequences are LGHDT and YNNKEL (reference sequence). CDR3 region: CASSQDRGGRSGNTIYF. In DNA form, the CDR3 reads TGTGCCAGCAGCCAAGATCGCGGGGGGCGATCGGGAAACACCATATATTTT.

The chain couples TRBV7-8 to TRBJ2-7; TRBD2 matches at 10 bases. The CDR3 spans 15 residues. Germline V gene sequence: CDR1 SGHVS, CDR2 FQNEAQ. V lost 4 bases, J lost 3 bases, and 6 bases stayed unmatched. Here the CDR3 DNA reads TGTGCCAGCAGCTCGGTGACTAGCGGGCGCTACGAGCAGTACTTC. Its protein product is CASSSVTSGRYEQYF.

This chain connects TRBV28 to TRBJ1-2; 9 nucleotides align to TRBD1. Germline CDR1 MDHEN, CDR2 SYDVKM. The CDR3 has 15 amino acids. Trimming took 9 bases from V and 2 from J; bases not matched to a gene: 10. In nucleotides, the CDR3 is TGTGCCAGTAATCGGCGGGACAGGGAAAACTATGGCTACACCTTC. It specifies CASNRRDRENYGYTF.

The J gene is TRBJ1-2, the V gene TRBV6-5, with 8 bases lining up with TRBD1. V shed 6 bases, J shed 5 bases, and the junction held 8 bases outside the gene matches. CDR1 MNHEY and CDR2 SVGAGI come from the germline V gene. The CDR3 has 14 residues. In nucleotides, the CDR3 is TGTGCCAGCAGGGGGACAGGCGATACTTATGGCTACACCTTC. Translated: CASRGTGDTYGYTF.

This sequence joins TRBV6-5 and TRBJ2-5, with TRBD1 matching 7 bases. The CDR3 extends over 14 amino acids. V shed 6 bases, J shed 2 bases, and the junction held 6 bases outside the gene matches. Per germline, CDR1 MNHEY and CDR2 SVGAGI. The CDR3 loop reads CASSTGEYQETQYF. The CDR3 DNA sequence: TGTGCCAGCAGCACAGGGGAATATCAAGAGACCCAGTACTTC.

The chain recombines TRBV18 with TRBJ2-1; maybe TRBD2 (6 bases). CDR3 length: 15 residues. CDR1 and CDR2 from the germline V gene are KGHSH and LQKENI. V lost 4 bases and J 2 bases, leaving 12 bases between the germline ends. CDR3 sequence: CASSLEGDPYNEQFF. The CDR3 coding sequence is TGTGCCAGCTCACTGGAGGGTGACCCCTACAATGAGCAGTTCTTC.

The chain combines TRBV5-6 with TRBJ1-5, with D tentatively TRBD1 (6 bases). With 6 bases removed from V and 0 bases from J, the gap between germline ends came to 22 bases. Germline loops: CDR1 SGHDT, CDR2 YYEEEE. The CDR3 runs to 18 residues. DNA of the CDR3: TGTGCCAGCAAGGGACCGGACAGCTACATCAATAGCAATCAGCCCCAGCATTTT. Protein sequence: CASKGPDSYINSNQPQHF.

The chain employs TRBV4-3 and TRBJ1-1; possible D gene TRBD1, 6 bases. Germline CDR1 reads LGHNA; CDR2 reads YSLEER. This CDR3 has 14 amino acids. Trimming shortened V by 4 bases and J by 7 bases, and 16 bases separated the two germline ends. The DNA of the CDR3 is TGCGCCAGCAGCCGGCAAGGGGGTGCAGGTGAAGCTTTCTTT. The encoded protein is CASSRQGGAGEAFF.

The chain carries TRBV7-2 and TRBJ1-2, with a possible D match to TRBD1 (5 bases). Germline V CDR1 and CDR2: SGHTA, FQGNSA. The V gene lost 2 bases and the J gene lost 7 bases, with 14 bases spanning the gap. This CDR3 is built from 14 residues. DNA for the CDR3: TGTGCCAGCAGCTTATCAGCGGGGCCCGGTGGCTACACCTTC. Translated: CASSLSAGPGGYTF.

The V and J genes are TRBV4-3 and TRBJ1-3; 9 positions match TRBD1. CDR1 and CDR2 (germline): LGHNA, YSLEER. The trim removed 3 bases at V and 6 bases at J, leaving 3 bases unmatched. The CDR3 spans 14 residues. In DNA form, the CDR3 reads TGCGCCAGCAGCCAGGGACAGGGAAAAAACACCATATATTTT. This sequence encodes CASSQGQGKNTIYF.

V is TRBV28 and J is TRBJ2-1, with D tentatively TRBD2 (6 bases). From germline, CDR1 is MDHEN and CDR2 SYDVKM. V was pared by 7 bases and J by 2 bases, with 15 bases between. This CDR3 is 15 amino acids long. The CDR3 protein is CASTIGRSPYNEQFF. As DNA, the CDR3 is TGTGCCAGCACCATAGGGAGGTCCCCCTACAATGAGCAGTTCTTC. The whole variable domain, remainder taken from reference TRBV28 and TRBJ2-1, is DVKVTQSSRYLVKRTGEKVFLECVQDMDHENMFWYRQDPGLGLRLIYFSYDVKMKEKGDIPEGYSVSREKKERFSLILESASTNQTSMYLCASTIGRSPYNEQFFGPGTRLTVL.

The chain couples TRBV5-1 to TRBJ2-3; 8 bases line up with TRBD1. Germline CDR1 and CDR2: SGHRS and YFSETQ. The CDR3 length is 14 residues. J lost 3 bases, V lost 4 bases, and 4 bases had no gene match. CDR3 loop: CASSQGQATDTQYF. The CDR3 DNA is TGCGCCAGCAGCCAGGGACAGGCTACAGATACGCAGTATTTT.

The chain is built from TRBV28 and TRBJ1-5; the D is unclear. V was shortened by 5 bases and J by 3 bases, with 20 bases between the two germline ends. The CDR3 totals 17 residues. Per the germline V gene, CDR1 is MDHEN and CDR2 is SYDVKM. Written as DNA, the CDR3 is TGTGCCAGCAGTCCCACCGGGGAGGGAAGTGACAATCAGCCCCAGCATTTT. It translates to CASSPTGEGSDNQPQHF. The whole variable domain, filled in from reference TRBV28 and TRBJ1-5, reads DVKVTQSSRYLVKRTGEKVFLECVQDMDHENMFWYRQDPGLGLRLIYFSYDVKMKEKGDIPEGYSVSREKKERFSLILESASTNQTSMYLCASSPTGEGSDNQPQHFGDGTRLSIL.

V usage is TRBV15 and J usage is TRBJ1-1, with D possibly being TRBD1 (6 bases). Germline assignment: CDR1 LNHNV and CDR2 YYDKDF (reference sequence). The CDR3 length is 13 residues. V lost 0 bases and J 9 bases, leaving 11 bases between the germline ends. The CDR3 sequence: CATSRDRGQKAFF. The CDR3 DNA reads TGTGCCACCAGCAGAGATCGAGGACAGAAAGCTTTCTTT.

The V gene is TRBV6-2 or TRBV6-3, the J gene TRBJ2-3; the D gene is possibly TRBD2 (5 bases). CDR3 length: 16 residues. Trimming pared 2 bases from V and 4 bases from J, leaving 16 bases between. Per the germline V gene, CDR1 is MNHEY and CDR2 is SVGEGT. The CDR3, as DNA: TGTGCCAGCAGTTACGGAGGCAGATCAACGGCAGATACGCAGTATTTT. Protein sequence: CASSYGGRSTADTQYF.

The rearrangement joins TRBV5-4 to TRBJ2-7; 8 bases line up with TRBD1. The germline CDR1 and CDR2 sequences are SGHNT and YYREEE (reference sequence). This CDR3 contains 14 residues. J was trimmed by 6 bases and V by 3 bases; bases with no gene match: 8. CDR3 loop: CASSSPGQVTEQYF. In nucleotides, the CDR3 is TGTGCCAGCAGCTCGCCGGGACAGGTTACCGAGCAGTACTTC. Full variable domain (rest looked up from reference TRBV5-4 and TRBJ2-7): ETGVTQSPTHLIKTRGQQVTLRCSSQSGHNTVSWYQQALGQGPQFIFQYYREEENGRGNFPPRFSGLQFPNYSSELNVNALELDDSALYLCASSSPGQVTEQYFGPGTRLTVT.